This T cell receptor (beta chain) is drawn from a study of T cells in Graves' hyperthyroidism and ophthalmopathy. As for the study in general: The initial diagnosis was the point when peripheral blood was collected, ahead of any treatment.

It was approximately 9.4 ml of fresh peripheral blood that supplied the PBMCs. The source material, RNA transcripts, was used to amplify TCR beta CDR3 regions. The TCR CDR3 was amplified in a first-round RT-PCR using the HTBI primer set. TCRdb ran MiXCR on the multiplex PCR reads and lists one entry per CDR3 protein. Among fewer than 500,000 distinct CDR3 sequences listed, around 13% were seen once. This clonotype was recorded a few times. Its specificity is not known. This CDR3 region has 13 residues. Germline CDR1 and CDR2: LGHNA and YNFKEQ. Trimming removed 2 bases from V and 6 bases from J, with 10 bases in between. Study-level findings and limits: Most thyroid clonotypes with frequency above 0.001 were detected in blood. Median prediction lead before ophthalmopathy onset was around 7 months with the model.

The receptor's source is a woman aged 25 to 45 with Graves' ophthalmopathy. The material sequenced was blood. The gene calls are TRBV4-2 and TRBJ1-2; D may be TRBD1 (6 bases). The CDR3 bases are TGTGCCAGCAGCCAATCAGGGGTAGATGGCTACACCTTC. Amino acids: CASSQSGVDGYTF.